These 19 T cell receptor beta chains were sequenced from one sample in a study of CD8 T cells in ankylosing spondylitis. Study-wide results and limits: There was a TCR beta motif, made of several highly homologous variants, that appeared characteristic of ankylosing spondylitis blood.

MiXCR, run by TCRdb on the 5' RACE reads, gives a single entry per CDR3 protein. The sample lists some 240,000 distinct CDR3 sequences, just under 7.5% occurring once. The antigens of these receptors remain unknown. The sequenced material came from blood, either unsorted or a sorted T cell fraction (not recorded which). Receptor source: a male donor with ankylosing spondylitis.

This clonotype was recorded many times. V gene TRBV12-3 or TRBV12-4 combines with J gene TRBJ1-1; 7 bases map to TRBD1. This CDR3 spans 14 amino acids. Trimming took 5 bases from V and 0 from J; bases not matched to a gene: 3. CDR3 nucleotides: TGTGCCAGCAGTCCACAGGGGTTGAACACTGAAGCTTTCTTT. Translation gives CASSPQGLNTEAFF.

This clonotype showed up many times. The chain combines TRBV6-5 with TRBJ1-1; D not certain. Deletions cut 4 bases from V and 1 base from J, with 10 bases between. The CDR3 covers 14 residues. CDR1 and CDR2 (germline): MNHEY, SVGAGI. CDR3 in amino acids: CASSFTTRNTEAFF. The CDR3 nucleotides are TGTGCCAGCAGTTTCACCACAAGGAACACTGAAGCTTTCTTT.

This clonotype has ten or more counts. The CDR3 here is CASSGIGDRGLPQETQYF. The CDR3 DNA reads TGTGCCAGCAGTGGAATCGGGGACAGGGGGCTTCCCCAAGAGACCCAGTACTTC. The chain combines TRBV2 with TRBJ2-5, with 12 bases lining up with TRBD1. The V and J ends lost 4 bases and 1 base, in that order; junction bases with no gene match: 10. Germline lookup yields CDR1 SNHLY and CDR2 FYNNEI. The CDR3 length is 18 residues.

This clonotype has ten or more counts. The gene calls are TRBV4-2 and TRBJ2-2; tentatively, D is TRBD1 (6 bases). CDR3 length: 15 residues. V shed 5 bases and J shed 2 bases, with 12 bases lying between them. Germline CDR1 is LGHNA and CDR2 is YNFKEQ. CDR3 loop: CASSDRTDNTGELFF. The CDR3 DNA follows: TGTGCCAGCAGCGACAGGACCGACAACACCGGGGAGCTGTTTTTT.

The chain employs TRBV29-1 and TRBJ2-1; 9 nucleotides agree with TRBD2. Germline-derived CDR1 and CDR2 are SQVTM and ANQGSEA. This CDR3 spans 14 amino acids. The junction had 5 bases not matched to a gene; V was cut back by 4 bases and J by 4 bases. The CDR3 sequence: CSVAKTSGYNEQFF. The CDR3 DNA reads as TGCAGCGTTGCCAAGACTAGCGGTTACAATGAGCAGTTCTTC.

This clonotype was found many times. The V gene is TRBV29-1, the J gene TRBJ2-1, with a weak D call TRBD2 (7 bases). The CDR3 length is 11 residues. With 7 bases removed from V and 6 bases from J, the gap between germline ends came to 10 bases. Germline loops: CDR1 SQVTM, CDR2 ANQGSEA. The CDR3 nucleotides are TGCAGCGGGGGAGGGGGCAATGAGCAGTTCTTC. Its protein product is CSGGGGNEQFF.

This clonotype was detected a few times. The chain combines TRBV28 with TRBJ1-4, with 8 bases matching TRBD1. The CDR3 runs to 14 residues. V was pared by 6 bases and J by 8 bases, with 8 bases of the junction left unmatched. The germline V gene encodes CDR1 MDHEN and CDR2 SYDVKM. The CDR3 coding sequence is TGTGCCAGCAGCGCGACAGGGGCGAGGGAAAAACTGTTTTTT. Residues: CASSATGAREKLFF.

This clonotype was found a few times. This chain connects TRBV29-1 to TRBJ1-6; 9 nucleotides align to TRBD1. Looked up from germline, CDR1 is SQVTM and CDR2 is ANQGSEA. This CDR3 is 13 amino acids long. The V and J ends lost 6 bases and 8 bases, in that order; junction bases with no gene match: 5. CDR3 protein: CSVGDREDSPLHF. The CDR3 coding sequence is TGCAGCGTAGGGGACAGGGAAGATTCACCCCTCCACTTT.

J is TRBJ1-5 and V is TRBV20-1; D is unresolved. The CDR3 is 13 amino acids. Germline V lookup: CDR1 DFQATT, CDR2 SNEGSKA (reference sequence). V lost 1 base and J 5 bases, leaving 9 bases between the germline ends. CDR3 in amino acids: CSARVTRDQPQHF. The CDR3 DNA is TGCAGTGCTAGAGTAACGAGGGATCAGCCCCAGCATTTT.

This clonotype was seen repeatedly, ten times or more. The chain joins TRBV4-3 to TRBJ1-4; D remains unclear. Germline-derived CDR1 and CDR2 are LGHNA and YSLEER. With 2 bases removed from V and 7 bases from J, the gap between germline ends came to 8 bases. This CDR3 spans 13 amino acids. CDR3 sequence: CASSQLPGEKLFF. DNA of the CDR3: TGCGCCAGCAGCCAATTACCCGGTGAAAAACTGTTTTTT.

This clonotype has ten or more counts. The chain's CDR3 is CASSGSSEQYF. Here the CDR3 DNA reads TGTGCCAGCAGCGGCAGTAGCGAGCAGTACTTC. J is TRBJ2-7 and V is TRBV9; the D is unclear. V gave up 3 bases and J gave up 6 bases, with 7 bases separating them. This CDR3 contains 11 residues. Germline V gene sequence: CDR1 SGDLS, CDR2 YYNGEE.

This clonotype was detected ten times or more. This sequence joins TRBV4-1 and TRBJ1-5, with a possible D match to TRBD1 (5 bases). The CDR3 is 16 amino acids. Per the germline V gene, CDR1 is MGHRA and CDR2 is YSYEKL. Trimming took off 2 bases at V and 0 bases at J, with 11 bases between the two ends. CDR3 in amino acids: CASSQRARDSNQPQHF. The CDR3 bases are TGCGCCAGCAGCCAAAGAGCCAGGGATAGCAATCAGCCCCAGCATTTT.

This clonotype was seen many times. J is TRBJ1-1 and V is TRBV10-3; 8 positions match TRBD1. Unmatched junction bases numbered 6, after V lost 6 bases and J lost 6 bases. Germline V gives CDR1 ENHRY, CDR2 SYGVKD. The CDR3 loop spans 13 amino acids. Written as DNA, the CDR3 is TGTGCCATCAGAGGACAGGGCTCACCTGAAGCTTTCTTT. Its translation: CAIRGQGSPEAFF.

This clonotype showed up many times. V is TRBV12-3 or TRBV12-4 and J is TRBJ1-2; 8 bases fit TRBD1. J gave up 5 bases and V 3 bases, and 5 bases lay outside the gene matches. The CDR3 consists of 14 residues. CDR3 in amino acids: CASSFGQGKYGYTF. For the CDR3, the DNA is TGTGCCAGCAGTTTCGGACAGGGAAAGTATGGCTACACCTTC.

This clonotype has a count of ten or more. The CDR3: CASSSVGQGLTGELFF. As DNA, the CDR3 is TGTGCCAGCAGCAGTGTGGGACAGGGTCTCACCGGGGAGCTGTTTTTT. The chain carries TRBV9 and TRBJ2-2, with 9 bases matching TRBD1. The germline gives CDR1 SGDLS, CDR2 YYNGEE. Losses at the gene ends were 4 bases for V and 4 bases for J; bases not matched to a gene: 8. The CDR3 contains 16 residues.

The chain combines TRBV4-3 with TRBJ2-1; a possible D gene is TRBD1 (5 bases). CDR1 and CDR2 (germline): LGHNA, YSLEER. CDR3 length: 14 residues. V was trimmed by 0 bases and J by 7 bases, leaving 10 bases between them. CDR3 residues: CASSQERAGNEQFF. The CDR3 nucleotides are TGCGCCAGCAGCCAAGAAAGGGCAGGGAATGAGCAGTTCTTC.

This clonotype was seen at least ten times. The CDR3 DNA reads TGTGCCAGCAGCCTCTCCTGGGATGGCTACACCTTC. Translation: CASSLSWDGYTF. The chain recombines TRBV16 with TRBJ1-2, with D hard to call. Trimming cost V 4 bases and J 6 bases, with 9 bases left between them. The CDR3 consists of 12 residues. Germline V CDR1 and CDR2: KGHSY, FQNENV.

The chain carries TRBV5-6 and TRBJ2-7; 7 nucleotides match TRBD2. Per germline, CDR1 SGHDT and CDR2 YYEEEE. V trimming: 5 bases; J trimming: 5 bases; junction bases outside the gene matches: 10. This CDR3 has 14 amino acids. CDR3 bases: TGTGCCAGCAGTCAGGGAGGGCAGAGGAACGAGCAGTACTTC. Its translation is CASSQGGQRNEQYF.

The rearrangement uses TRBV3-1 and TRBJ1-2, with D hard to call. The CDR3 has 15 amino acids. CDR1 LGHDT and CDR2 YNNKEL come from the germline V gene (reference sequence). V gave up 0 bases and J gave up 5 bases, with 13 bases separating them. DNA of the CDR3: TGTGCCAGCAGCCAAGAAAGGAGTCCGCGGTATGGCTACACCTTC. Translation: CASSQERSPRYGYTF.